These T cell receptor beta chains were read from a single sample in a study of graft-versus-host responses after intestinal transplantation. No antigens are known for them. Clones were sequenced by immunoSEQ multiplex PCR, and TCRdb holds only the in-frame ones, with some missing. There are tens of thousands of clones in the sample; 84% occur only once, and roughly 0.45% lies in the top ten. The sequences come from unstimulated CD4+ T cells sorted from spleen or lymph node cells, collected before transplant. The receptors were sampled from a human donor who was the organ donor for an intestinal transplant. Each CDR3 is given with its conserved first and last residue. D genes are given only for firm matches. Rows give clone size only sometimes, using once, few, many, or a class for an expanded clone.

clone size,D gene,V gene,J gene,CDR3 DNA,CDR3 protein
once,-,TRBV5-1,TRBJ2-7,TGCGCCAGCAGCTTGGCCCAGGGAGCCTACGAGCAGTACTTC,CASSLAQGAYEQYF
few,TRBD2,TRBV9,TRBJ2-1,TGTGCCAGCAGCGTAGGGATAGCGGGGGGATACAATGAGCAGTTCTTC,CASSVGIAGGYNEQFF
few,TRBD2,TRBV5-1,TRBJ2-5,TGCGCCAGCAGCCTACCTCAGACTAGCGGGGGGAACAGGGAGACCCAGTACTTC,CASSLPQTSGGNRETQYF
few,-,TRBV7-2,TRBJ2-3,TGTGCCAGCAGCTTAGGCTTCGGGGGGCGGACAGATACGCAGTATTTT,CASSLGFGGRTDTQYF
once,-,TRBV11-2,TRBJ2-7,TGTGCCAGCAGCTTCCGGGACACCTACGAGCAGTACTTC,CASSFRDTYEQYF
-,-,TRBV6-1,TRBJ2-2,TGTGCCAGCAGTGAAGGGTCTAGTATTAGCGGGGAGCTGTTTTTT,CASSEGSSISGELFF
-,TRBD2,TRBV15,TRBJ2-7,TGTGCCACCAGCAGAGATCTAGCGGGAGAATACGAGCAGTACTTC,CATSRDLAGEYEQYF
-,TRBD2,TRBV7-9,TRBJ2-5,TGTGCCAGCAGTGGTCGCTCAGCGGGAGGACAAGAGACCCAGTACTTC,CASSGRSAGGQETQYF
-,-,TRBV6-5,TRBJ1-3,TGTGCCAGCAGTTTACTACTTGGACAGGGAAACACCATATATTTT,CASSLLLGQGNTIYF
-,-,TRBV10-3,TRBJ2-2,TGTGCCACTCAGGCCCATGGGCGGCATAACGCGAACACCGGGGAGCTGTTTTTT,CATQAHGRHNANTGELFF
-,TRBD1,TRBV5-6,TRBJ2-5,TGTGCCAGCAGCTCCGTCATAACAGGGGGCCCGGGGGAGACCCAGTACTTC,CASSSVITGGPGETQYF
-,TRBD2,TRBV30,TRBJ2-5,TGTGCCTGGCGTCCCCCTGGCCCCCACGAGCGGGGGGTGAGGACCCAGTACTTC,CAWRPPGPHERGVRTQYF
-,-,TRBV27,TRBJ1-4,TGTGCCAGCAGTTTATACGGCAAAGCGAATGAAAAACTGTTTTTT,CASSLYGKANEKLFF
-,-,TRBV5-6,TRBJ2-7,TGTGCCAGCAGCTTGGTGGGAGTCTACGAGCAGTACTTC,CASSLVGVYEQYF
-,-,TRBV30,TRBJ1-1,TGTGCCTGGAGTGATGGGGGCACTGAAGCTTTCTTT,CAWSDGGTEAFF
-,TRBD1,TRBV6-1,TRBJ2-1,TGTGCCAGCAGTCGGAGAGGACAGGGTAAAAGTGAGCAGTTCTTC,CASSRRGQGKSEQFF
-,TRBD2,TRBV7-9,TRBJ2-1,TGTGCCAGCAGCAGGACTAGCGGCTCCTACAATGAGCAGTTCTTC,CASSRTSGSYNEQFF
-,-,TRBV10-3,TRBJ1-1,TGTGCCATCAGTGGACGAGAGGGCACTGAAGCTTTCTTT,CAISGREGTEAFF
-,-,TRBV6-5,TRBJ1-1,TGTGCCAGCAGTTACATCAAGTACGGGGACCCTCCGAAAGCTTTCTTT,CASSYIKYGDPPKAFF
-,TRBD1,TRBV4-2,TRBJ1-4,TGTGCCAGCAGCCAAGAGGCGGGGACAGGCACTGAAAAACTGTTTTTT,CASSQEAGTGTEKLFF
-,-,TRBV5-1,TRBJ2-3,TGCGCCAGCAGCTTGGCGCATAGCGGCTACACAGATACGCAGTATTTT,CASSLAHSGYTDTQYF
few,TRBD1,TRBV9,TRBJ2-1,TGTGCCAGCAGCGTAGACGGACAGGGGGGAGGTGAGCAGTTCTTC,CASSVDGQGGGEQFF
-,-,TRBV19,TRBJ2-5,TGTGCCAGTAGTTCGCGGAGCGGCGAGACCCAGTACTTC,CASSSRSGETQYF
-,-,TRBV7-2,TRBJ2-3,TGTGCCAGCAGCTTAGGCGGTGCAGATACGCAGTATTTT,CASSLGGADTQYF
-,TRBD2,TRBV14,TRBJ2-1,TGTGCCAGCAGCCAATTGGGACTAGCGGGAAATGAGCAGTTCTTC,CASSQLGLAGNEQFF
-,-,TRBV30,TRBJ1-1,TGTGCCTGGGGAGGAGACGCTCAGGGCACTGAAGCTTTCTTT,CAWGGDAQGTEAFF
few,TRBD1,TRBV6-6,TRBJ2-5,TGTGCCAGCAGTCGCCCCACAGGGGCCATGGAGACCCAGTACTTC,CASSRPTGAMETQYF
-,-,TRBV18,TRBJ2-7,TGTGCCAGCTCACCGAGCTCCTACGAGCAGTACTTC,CASSPSSYEQYF
-,-,TRBV27,TRBJ2-7,TGTGCCAGCAGTTTATTTAGGCTGAGCGAGCAGTACTTC,CASSLFRLSEQYF
few,TRBD1,TRBV10-3,TRBJ1-2,TGTGCCATCAGTGGACAGGGGTATGGCTACACCTTC,CAISGQGYGYTF
-,TRBD1,TRBV5-1,TRBJ1-6,TGCGCCAGCAGCCGGACAGGATCCGACCGGTATTCACCCCTCCACTTT,CASSRTGSDRYSPLHF
-,TRBD1,TRBV7-2,TRBJ2-7,TGTGCCAGCAGCTTTGGCCCCGGGACAGGGGTATACGAGCAGTACTTC,CASSFGPGTGVYEQYF
-,-,TRBV15,TRBJ1-3,TGTGCCACCAGCAGAAACCAGGACACCATATATTTT,CATSRNQDTIYF
-,-,TRBV6-6,TRBJ2-3,TGTGCCAGCACTTTGAGGGGGGGCTCTTCCACGCAGTATTTT,CASTLRGGSSTQYF
-,-,TRBV10-3,TRBJ1-1,TGTGCCATCAGTGTATCAGGGGTCGACACTGAAGCTTTCTTT,CAISVSGVDTEAFF
-,-,TRBV18,TRBJ2-2,TGTGCCAGCTCACAGAGCACGAACACCGGGGAGCTGTTTTTT,CASSQSTNTGELFF
-,-,TRBV5-1,TRBJ2-3,TGCGCCAGCAGCCATAGACAGGGCACAGATACGCAGTATTTT,CASSHRQGTDTQYF
-,TRBD2,TRBV19,TRBJ2-7,TGTGCCAGTAGTGTGGGACTAGCGGGAGGAAGCTACGAGCAGTACTTC,CASSVGLAGGSYEQYF
-,-,TRBV25-1,TRBJ1-3,TGTGCCAGCAGACGAGGAAACACCATATATTTT,CASRRGNTIYF
-,-,TRBV6-5,TRBJ1-5,TGTGCCAGCAGTTATGGGCAGGGCCCAAATCAGCCCCAGCATTTT,CASSYGQGPNQPQHF
-,TRBD2,TRBV10-1,TRBJ2-1,TGCGCCAGCAGTGAGTCTAGGGGACTAGCGGGATCGTACAATGAGCAGTTCTTC,CASSESRGLAGSYNEQFF
few,TRBD1,TRBV6-5,TRBJ2-5,TGTGCCAGCAGTTACGGGCAGGGGGTTTTCGGGACCCAGTACTTC,CASSYGQGVFGTQYF